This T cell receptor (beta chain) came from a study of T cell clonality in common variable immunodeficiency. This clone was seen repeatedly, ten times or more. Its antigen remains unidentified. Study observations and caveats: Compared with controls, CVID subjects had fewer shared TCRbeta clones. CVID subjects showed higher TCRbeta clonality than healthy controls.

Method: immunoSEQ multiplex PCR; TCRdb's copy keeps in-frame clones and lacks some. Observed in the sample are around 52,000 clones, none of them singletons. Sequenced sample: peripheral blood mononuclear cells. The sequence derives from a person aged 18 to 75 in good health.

Partial CDR3 DNA: TGTGCCAGCAAAGGGACAGGGGGCACTGAA. It translates to CASKGTGGTE. From start to end, the CDR3 is CASKGTGGTEAFF. The rearrangement joins TRBV2 to TRBJ1-1; 11 nucleotides line up with TRBD1. Coverage ceases 3 residues before the CDR3 finishes, and the germline J gene fills in the end. The CDR3 runs 13 residues. Looked up from germline, CDR1 is SNHLY and CDR2 is FYNNEI. V trimming: 7 bases; J trimming: 4 bases; junction bases outside the gene matches: 2.